This TCR beta chain was identified in a study of PD-1 blockade in classical Hodgkin lymphoma. The CDR3 is 17 residues long. CDR1 and CDR2 from the germline V gene are SEHNR and FQNEAQ (reference sequence). The V gene end was trimmed by 5 bases and the J gene end by 5 bases; junction bases not matched to a gene: 13. Assay used: immunoSEQ multiplex PCR; TCRdb lists only in-frame clones, some missing. The table includes about 30,000 clones, less than 80% detected once. Following autologous stem cell transplantation, relapse occurred in every patient, and exposure to brentuximab vedotin varied. This clonotype was obtained from a human donor with classical Hodgkin lymphoma. The sample in question was peripheral blood mononuclear cells (PBMCs), obtained before the second cycle of nivolumab. The J gene is TRBJ2-5, the V gene TRBV7-9; 11 bases line up with TRBD2. The CDR3, as DNA: TGTGCCAGCAGCCCCCCTGTCTTAGCGGGGGGGCAGGAGACCCAGTACTTC. Its translation is CASSPPVLAGGQETQYF. The variable domain in full, with the rest retrieved from reference TRBV7-9 and TRBJ2-5, is DTGVSQNPRHKITKRGQNVTFRCDPISEHNRLYWYRQTLGQGPEFLTYFQNEAQLEKSRLLSDRFSAERPKGSFSTLEIQRTEQGDSAMYLCASSPPVLAGGQETQYFGPGTRLLVL.